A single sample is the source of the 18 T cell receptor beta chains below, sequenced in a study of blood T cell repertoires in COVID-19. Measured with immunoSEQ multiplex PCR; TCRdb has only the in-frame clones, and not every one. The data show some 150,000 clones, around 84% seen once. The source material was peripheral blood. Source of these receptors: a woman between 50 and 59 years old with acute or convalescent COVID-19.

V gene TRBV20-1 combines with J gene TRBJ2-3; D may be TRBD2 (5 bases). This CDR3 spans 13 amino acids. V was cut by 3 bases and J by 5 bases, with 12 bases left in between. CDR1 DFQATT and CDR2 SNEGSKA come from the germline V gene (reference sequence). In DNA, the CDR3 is TGCAGTGCTAGTTTGCGGGTGGGAGATACGCAGTATTTT. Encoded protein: CSASLRVGDTQYF.

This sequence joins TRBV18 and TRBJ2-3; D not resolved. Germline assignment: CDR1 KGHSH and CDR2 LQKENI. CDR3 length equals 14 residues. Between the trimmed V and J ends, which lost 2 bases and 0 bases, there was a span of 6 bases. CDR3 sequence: CASSPVTSTDTQYF. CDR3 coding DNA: TGTGCCAGCTCACCAGTGACTAGCACAGATACGCAGTATTTT.

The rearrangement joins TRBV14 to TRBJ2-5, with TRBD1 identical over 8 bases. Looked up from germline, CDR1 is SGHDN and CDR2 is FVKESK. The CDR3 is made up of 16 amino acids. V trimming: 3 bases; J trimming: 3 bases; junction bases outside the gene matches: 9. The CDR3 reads CASSHLPGQGEETQYF. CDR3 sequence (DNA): TGTGCCAGCAGCCATCTACCAGGACAGGGAGAAGAGACCCAGTACTTC.

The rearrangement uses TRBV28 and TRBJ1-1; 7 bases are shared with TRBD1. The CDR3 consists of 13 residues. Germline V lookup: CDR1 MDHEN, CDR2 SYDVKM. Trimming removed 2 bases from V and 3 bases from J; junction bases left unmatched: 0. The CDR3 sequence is CASSLDRDTEAFF. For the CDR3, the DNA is TGTGCCAGCAGTTTAGACAGGGACACTGAAGCTTTCTTT.

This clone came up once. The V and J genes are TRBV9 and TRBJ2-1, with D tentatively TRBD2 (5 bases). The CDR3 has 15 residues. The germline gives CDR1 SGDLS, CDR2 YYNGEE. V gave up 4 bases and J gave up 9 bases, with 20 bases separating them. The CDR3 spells CASSLHSAGVGEQFF. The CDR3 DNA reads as TGTGCCAGCAGCCTCCACTCCGCCGGGGTGGGTGAGCAGTTCTTC.

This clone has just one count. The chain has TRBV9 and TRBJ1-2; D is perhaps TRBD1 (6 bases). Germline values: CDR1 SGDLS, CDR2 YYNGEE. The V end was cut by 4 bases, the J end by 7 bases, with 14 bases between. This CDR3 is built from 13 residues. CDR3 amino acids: CASSTRTEGGYTF. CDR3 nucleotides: TGTGCCAGCAGCACCCGGACAGAAGGTGGCTACACCTTC.

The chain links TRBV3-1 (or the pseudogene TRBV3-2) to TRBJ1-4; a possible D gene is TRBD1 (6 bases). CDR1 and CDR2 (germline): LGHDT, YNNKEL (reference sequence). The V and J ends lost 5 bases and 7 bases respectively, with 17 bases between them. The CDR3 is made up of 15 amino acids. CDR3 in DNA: TGTGCCAGCAGCTTCAGAACGGGGGGCGGTGAAAAACTGTTTTTT. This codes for CASSFRTGGGEKLFF.

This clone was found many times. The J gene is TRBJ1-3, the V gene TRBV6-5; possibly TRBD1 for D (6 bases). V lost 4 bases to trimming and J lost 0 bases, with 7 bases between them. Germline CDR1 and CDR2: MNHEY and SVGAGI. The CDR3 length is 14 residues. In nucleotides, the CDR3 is TGTGCCAGCAGTTTGACAGGCTCTGGAAACACCATATATTTT. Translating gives CASSLTGSGNTIYF.

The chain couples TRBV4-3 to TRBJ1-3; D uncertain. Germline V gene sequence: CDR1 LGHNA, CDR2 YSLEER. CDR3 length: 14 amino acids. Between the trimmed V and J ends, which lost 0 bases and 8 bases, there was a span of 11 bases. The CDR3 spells CASSQEKTFYTIYF. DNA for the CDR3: TGCGCCAGCAGCCAAGAGAAAACATTCTACACCATATATTTT.

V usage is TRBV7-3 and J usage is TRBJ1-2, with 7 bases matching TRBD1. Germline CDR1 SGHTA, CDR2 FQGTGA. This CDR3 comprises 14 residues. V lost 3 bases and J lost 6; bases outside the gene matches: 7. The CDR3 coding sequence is TGTGCCAGCAGCTTTACCGGGACAGATGATGGCTACACCTTC. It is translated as CASSFTGTDDGYTF.

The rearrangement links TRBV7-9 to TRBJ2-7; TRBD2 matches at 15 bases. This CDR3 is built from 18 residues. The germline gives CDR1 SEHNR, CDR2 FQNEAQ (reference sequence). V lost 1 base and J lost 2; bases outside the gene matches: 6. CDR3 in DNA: TGTGCCAGCAGCTTAGGGGGGACTAGCGGGAGGCCAGCCTACGAGCAGTACTTC. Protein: CASSLGGTSGRPAYEQYF.

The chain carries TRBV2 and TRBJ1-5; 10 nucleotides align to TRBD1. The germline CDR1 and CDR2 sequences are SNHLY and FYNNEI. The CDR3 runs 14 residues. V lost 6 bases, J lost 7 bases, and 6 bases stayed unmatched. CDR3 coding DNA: TGTGCCAGCAGCTCCGGACAGGGGGGACAGCCCCAGCATTTT. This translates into CASSSGQGGQPQHF.

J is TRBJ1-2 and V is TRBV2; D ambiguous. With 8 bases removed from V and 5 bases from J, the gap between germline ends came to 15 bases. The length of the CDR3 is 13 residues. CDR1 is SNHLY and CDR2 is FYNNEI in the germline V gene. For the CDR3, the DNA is TGTGCCAGCGGCGGAAGGCCACAATATGGCTACACCTTC. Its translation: CASGGRPQYGYTF.

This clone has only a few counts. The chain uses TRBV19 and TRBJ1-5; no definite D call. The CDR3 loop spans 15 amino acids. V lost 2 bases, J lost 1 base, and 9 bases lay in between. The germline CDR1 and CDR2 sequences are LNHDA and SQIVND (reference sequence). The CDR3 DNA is TGTGCCAGTAGTATATCACGCCGGAGCAATCAGCCCCAGCATTTT. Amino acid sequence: CASSISRRSNQPQHF.

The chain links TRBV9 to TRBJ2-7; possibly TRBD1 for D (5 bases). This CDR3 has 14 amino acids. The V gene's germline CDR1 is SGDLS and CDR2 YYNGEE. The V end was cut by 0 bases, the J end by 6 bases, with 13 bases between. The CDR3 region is CASSVDPGKREQYF. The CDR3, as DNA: TGTGCCAGCAGCGTAGATCCAGGGAAGCGCGAGCAGTACTTC. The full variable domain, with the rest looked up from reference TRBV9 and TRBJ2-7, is DSGVTQTPKHLITATGQRVTLRCSPRSGDLSVYWYQQSLDQGLQFLIQYYNGEERAKGNILERFSAQQFPDLHSELNLSSLELGDSALYFCASSVDPGKREQYFGPGTRLTVT.

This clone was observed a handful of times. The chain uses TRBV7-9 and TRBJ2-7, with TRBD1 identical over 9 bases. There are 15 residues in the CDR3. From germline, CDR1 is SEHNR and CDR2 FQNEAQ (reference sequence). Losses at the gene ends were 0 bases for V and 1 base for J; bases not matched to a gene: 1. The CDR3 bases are TGTGCCAGCAGCTTAGCAGGGACAGGGTCCTACGAGCAGTACTTC. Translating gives CASSLAGTGSYEQYF.

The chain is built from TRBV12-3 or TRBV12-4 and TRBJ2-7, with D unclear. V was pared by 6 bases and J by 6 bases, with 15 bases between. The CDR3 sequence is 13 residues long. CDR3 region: CASSTLARSEQYF. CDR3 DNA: TGTGCCAGCAGCACCCTGGCCAGGTCCGAGCAGTACTTC.

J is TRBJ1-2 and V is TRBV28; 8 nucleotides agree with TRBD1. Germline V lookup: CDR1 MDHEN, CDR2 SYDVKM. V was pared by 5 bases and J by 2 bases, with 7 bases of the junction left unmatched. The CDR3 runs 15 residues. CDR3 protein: CASSPTGAFNYGYTF. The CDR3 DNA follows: TGTGCCAGCAGTCCGACAGGGGCGTTCAACTATGGCTACACCTTC.